Sequencing of this T cell receptor beta chain was carried out in a study of blood T cell repertoires in COVID-19. Study details: Samples of COVID-19 (acute and convalescent) were obtained from the United States, Italy and Spain. In each case, the material was cDNA or gDNA derived from T cells, B-cell-depleted T cells, or PBMCs.

This CDR3 is 15 amino acids long. J gave up 0 bases and V 4 bases, and 6 bases lay outside the gene matches. Germline CDR1 reads MDHEN; CDR2 reads SYDVKM. Per the original methods: Amplification with reference gene primers provided the estimates of nucleated cell counts. TCRdb's table, derived via immunoSEQ multiplex PCR, lists solely in-frame clones and lacks some. The DNA was the basis for D and trimming; V, J and clone size are from that table. This table has around 190,000 clones, roughly nine tenths appearing once. The sequenced sample consisted of peripheral blood. The chain uses TRBV28 and TRBJ2-7; 7 bases are a match to TRBD1. This receptor was taken from an older man with active or convalescent COVID-19. CDR3 protein: CASSSAGTASYEQYF. The CDR3 bases are TGTGCCAGCAGTTCAGCCGGGACAGCCTCCTACGAGCAGTACTTC.